This passage covers 31 T cell receptor beta chains from one sample sequenced in a study of T cell changes during pregnancy in multiple sclerosis. Some clones are missing from TCRdb's copy, which holds only in-frame ones; the method was immunoSEQ multiplex PCR. The sample holds around 95,000 clones, around 92% seen once. The specimen was peripheral blood, collected after pregnancy. Source of these receptors: a female donor with multiple sclerosis, enrolled in a pregnancy study.

The chain employs TRBV18 and TRBJ2-7, with 10 nucleotides matching TRBD1. Germline-derived CDR1 and CDR2 are KGHSH and LQKENI. The CDR3 consists of 17 residues. V lost 4 bases, J lost 6 bases, and 15 bases stayed unmatched. The CDR3 DNA is TGTGCCAGCTCACGGGCGGGGACAGGGGCCCTTAAGACCGAGCAGTACTTC. It is translated as CASSRAGTGALKTEQYF.

The V gene is TRBV29-1, the J gene TRBJ1-2, with D tentatively TRBD1 (5 bases). The CDR3 runs to 12 residues. Trimming left V 4 bases short and J 4 bases short, with 10 bases between. CDR1 is SQVTM and CDR2 is ANQGSEA in the germline V gene. The CDR3 region has the DNA TGCAGCGTTGCGCGGGGGATCTATGGCTACACCTTC. Its protein product is CSVARGIYGYTF. The whole variable domain, filled in from reference TRBV29-1 and TRBJ1-2, reads SAVISQKPSRDICQRGTSLTIQCQVDSQVTMMFWYRQQPGQSLTLIATANQGSEATYESGFVIDKFPISRPNLTFSTLTVSNMSPEDSSIYLCSVARGIYGYTFGSGTRLTVV.

The gene calls are TRBV9 and TRBJ2-3; 9 nucleotides agree with TRBD2. Germline trimming cut 4 bases from V and 1 base from J; bases unmatched to any gene: 4. The CDR3 is made up of 15 amino acids. Germline V gene lookup returns CDR1 SGDLS and CDR2 YYNGEE. CDR3 nucleotide sequence: TGTGCCAGCAGCCCTAGCGGGGCGGGCACAGATACGCAGTATTTT. It specifies CASSPSGAGTDTQYF.

The chain carries TRBV27 and TRBJ2-3; 12 bases fit TRBD2. This CDR3 has 16 residues. V was pared by 5 bases and J by 2 bases, with 5 bases of the junction left unmatched. Germline CDR1 reads MNHEY; CDR2 reads SMNVEV (reference sequence). CDR3 amino acids: CASSITSGGTTDTQYF. In DNA, the CDR3 is TGTGCCAGCAGTATAACTAGCGGGGGGACCACAGATACGCAGTATTTT.

The chain has TRBV9 and TRBJ2-7; D is undetermined. Germline CDR1 reads SGDLS; CDR2 reads YYNGEE. CDR3 length: 14 residues. V lost 0 bases and J 2 bases, leaving 9 bases between the germline ends. CDR3: CASSVAPGTYEQYF. CDR3 DNA: TGTGCCAGCAGCGTAGCACCGGGTACCTACGAGCAGTACTTC.

V usage is TRBV7-2 and J usage is TRBJ2-1, with 8 bases fitting TRBD2. CDR1 and CDR2 (germline): SGHTA, FQGNSA. This CDR3 spans 17 amino acids. V trimming: 1 base; J trimming: 3 bases; junction bases outside the gene matches: 8. The CDR3 coding sequence is TGTGCCAGCAGCTTAGGGGGCTCGGGGGGGTTCTACAATGAGCAGTTCTTC. This encodes CASSLGGSGGFYNEQFF.

This clone was detected once. DNA for the CDR3: TGTGCCATCAGTGAGGTAGCGGACTCCTACAATGAGCAGTTCTTC. Its protein product is CAISEVADSYNEQFF. This chain joins TRBV10-3 and TRBJ2-1, with TRBD2 as a possible D gene (6 bases). The V gene's germline CDR1 is ENHRY and CDR2 SYGVKD. The V and J ends lost 2 bases and 0 bases respectively, with 8 bases between them. The CDR3 totals 15 residues.

The rearrangement uses TRBV5-5 and TRBJ2-5; D gene uncertain. This CDR3 has 14 amino acids. The V end lost 2 bases, the J end lost 1 base, and 9 bases lay between the germline ends. CDR1 is SGHKS and CDR2 is YYEKEE in the germline V gene (reference sequence). The CDR3 DNA follows: TGTGCCAGCAGCTTCTTCCCAGGCCAAGAGACCCAGTACTTC. Translated: CASSFFPGQETQYF.

The rearrangement joins TRBV5-1 to TRBJ1-1; 9 positions agree with TRBD1. V shed 0 bases, J shed 2 bases, and the junction held 5 bases outside the gene matches. CDR3 length equals 16 residues. CDR1 SGHRS and CDR2 YFSETQ come from the germline V gene. CDR3 sequence: CASSLEDRGVNTEAFF. CDR3 bases: TGCGCCAGCAGCTTGGAGGACAGGGGTGTAAACACTGAAGCTTTCTTT.

The V and J genes are TRBV28 and TRBJ2-7; 7 bases are shared with TRBD1. Per the germline V gene, CDR1 is MDHEN and CDR2 is SYDVKM. The CDR3 covers 19 residues. With V trimmed by 1 base and J by 7 bases, 22 bases remained unmatched. For the CDR3, the DNA is TGTGCCAGCAGTTTATTCAAATTCGGCGGTGGAGCCCCAGGGGGAGAGCAGTACTTC. This codes for CASSLFKFGGGAPGGEQYF.

V gene TRBV29-1 combines with J gene TRBJ1-2, with TRBD1 identical over 8 bases. Germline CDR1 reads SQVTM; CDR2 reads ANQGSEA. V shed 5 bases and J 8 bases; nucleotides not matched to a gene: 7. The CDR3 consists of 12 residues. CDR3 nucleotide sequence: TGCAGCGTTACGACAGGGGATGGGGGCTACACCTTC. Encoded protein: CSVTTGDGGYTF.

This CDR3 reads CASQGSGQIITDTQYF. CDR3 DNA sequence: TGCGCCAGCCAGGGTTCCGGACAGATCATAACAGATACGCAGTATTTT. The chain has TRBV5-1 and TRBJ2-3; a weak D match, TRBD1 (6 bases). V shed 7 bases and J shed 3 bases, with 21 bases lying between them. The CDR3 length is 16 residues. Germline loops: CDR1 SGHRS, CDR2 YFSETQ.

The rearrangement links TRBV15 to TRBJ1-5, with TRBD1 identical over 7 bases. The CDR3 has 14 amino acids. Germline V gene lookup returns CDR1 LNHNV and CDR2 YYDKDF (reference sequence). J lost 2 bases, V lost 2 bases, and 0 bases had no gene match. In nucleotides, the CDR3 is TGTGCCACCAGCAGACAGGGGGGCAATCAGCCCCAGCATTTT. Encoded protein: CATSRQGGNQPQHF.

The J gene is TRBJ1-1, the V gene TRBV19, with D perhaps matching TRBD1 (5 bases). The length of the CDR3 is 16 residues. Trimming removed 5 bases at V and 1 base at J, with 17 bases between. Germline V CDR1 and CDR2: LNHDA, SQIVND (reference sequence). The CDR3 DNA reads as TGTGCCAGTAGTTACCTCCCATTTACAGGGAACACTGAAGCTTTCTTT. Its protein is CASSYLPFTGNTEAFF.

CDR3 in amino acids: CARSPIAGGPYEQYF. The CDR3 DNA is TGTGCCAGAAGCCCAATAGCGGGAGGCCCCTACGAGCAGTACTTC. This sequence joins TRBV5-3 and TRBJ2-7; 10 nucleotides align to TRBD2. TRBV5-3 is sorted into the ORF group, with uncertain function. With V trimmed by 4 bases and J by 2 bases, 6 bases remained unmatched. The CDR3 spans 15 residues.

In this sample, this clone turned up a few times. The rearrangement joins TRBV21-1 to TRBJ2-3; TRBD2, as called in the table, went unchecked against the DNA. TRBV21-1 is a recognized pseudogene. The length of the CDR3 is 15 residues. CDR3 residues: CASSKTSGSTDTQYF. The CDR3 DNA reads as TGTGCCAGCAGCAAGACTAGCGGGAGCACAGATACGCAGTATTTT.

DNA for the CDR3: TGTGCCATCAGCCGACGGACAGGGGATAACACTGAAGCTTTCTTT. Protein sequence: CAISRRTGDNTEAFF. The gene calls are TRBV10-3 and TRBJ1-1; TRBD1 aligns across 9 bases. Germline loops: CDR1 ENHRY, CDR2 SYGVKD. There are 15 residues in the CDR3. Unmatched junction bases numbered 7, after V lost 6 bases and J lost 2 bases.

In DNA form, the CDR3 reads TGTGCCAGCAGCACTACTAGTAGCGCAGATACGCAGTATTTT. It is translated as CASSTTSSADTQYF. V and J are TRBV5-6 and TRBJ2-3, with D possibly matching TRBD2 (5 bases). The CDR3 runs 14 residues. The germline CDR1 and CDR2 sequences are SGHDT and YYEEEE. The V end lost 4 bases, the J end lost 4 bases, and 13 bases lay between the germline ends.

The rearrangement uses TRBV7-2 and TRBJ2-7; 10 nucleotides line up with TRBD2. Germline CDR1 reads SGHTA; CDR2 reads FQGNSA. CDR3 length equals 16 residues. The ends lost 5 bases at V and 7 bases at J; junction bases unmatched: 14. The CDR3 DNA follows: TGTGCCAGCAGCCCGGGACGTACTAGCGGGGAGGGGGAGCAGTACTTC. It specifies CASSPGRTSGEGEQYF.

The J gene is TRBJ1-1, the V gene TRBV4-3; 7 nucleotides agree with TRBD1. V was pared by 0 bases and J by 8 bases, with 6 bases of the junction left unmatched. This CDR3 region has 14 residues. CDR1 LGHNA and CDR2 YSLEER come from the germline V gene. The CDR3 DNA is TGCGCCAGCAGCCAAGAAGGAAGGGACAGCGAAGCTTTCTTT. Translating gives CASSQEGRDSEAFF.

J is TRBJ2-3 and V is TRBV30; D ambiguous. The CDR3 contains 14 residues. Per germline, CDR1 GTSNPN and CDR2 SVGIG (reference sequence). Trimming shortened V by 1 base and J by 2 bases, and 10 bases separated the two germline ends. The CDR3 bases are TGTGCCTGGAGTGCAGGAAAATCCACAGATACGCAGTATTTT. This sequence encodes CAWSAGKSTDTQYF. The entire variable domain, with the rest obtained from reference TRBV30 and TRBJ2-3, is as follows: SQTIHQWPATLVQPVGSPLSLECTVEGTSNPNLYWYRQAAGRGLQLLFYSVGIGQISSEVPQNLSASRPQDRQFILSSKKLLLSDSGFYLCAWSAGKSTDTQYFGPGTRLTVL.

The CDR3 sequence: CSAGTEFNYGYTF. The CDR3 DNA reads as TGCAGCGCCGGGACAGAGTTTAACTATGGCTACACCTTC. The V gene is TRBV29-1, the J gene TRBJ1-2, with TRBD1 identical over 7 bases. CDR1 and CDR2 (germline): SQVTM, ANQGSEA. V gave up 7 bases and J gave up 1 base; unmatched junction bases: 6. This CDR3 contains 13 residues.

The chain uses TRBV6-1 and TRBJ1-5; no firm D call. V lost 8 bases to trimming and J lost 1 base, with 9 bases between them. Germline V gene data show CDR1 as MNHNS and CDR2 as SASEGT. The CDR3 extends over 13 amino acids. The CDR3 nucleotides read TGTGCCAGCGGAAGCGGCAGCAATCAGCCCCAGCATTTT. As protein: CASGSGSNQPQHF.

This clone appeared once. This chain joins TRBV5-1 and TRBJ1-4; 8 nucleotides match TRBD1. Germline-derived CDR1 and CDR2 are SGHRS and YFSETQ. After removal of 4 bases from V and 5 bases from J, the junction contained 7 bases not matched to a gene. CDR3 length: 15 residues. The CDR3 nucleotides read TGCGCCAGCAGCACCACAGGGGGAGACAATGAAAAACTGTTTTTT. Protein product: CASSTTGGDNEKLFF. Using reference TRBV5-1 and TRBJ1-4 for the parts outside the CDR3, the full variable domain is KAGVTQTPRYLIKTRGQQVTLSCSPISGHRSVSWYQQTPGQGLQFLFEYFSETQRNKGNFPGRFSGRQFSNSRSEMNVSTLELGDSALYLCASSTTGGDNEKLFFGSGTQLSVL.

The V and J genes are TRBV6-5 and TRBJ2-7, with TRBD2 matching 8 bases. V was clipped by 4 bases and J by 6 bases; unmatched bases: 14. CDR1 is MNHEY, CDR2 SVGAGI, per germline. The CDR3 covers 16 residues. CDR3 DNA sequence: TGTGCCAGCAGTTCGGGATCTGCCGGGAGGGCCTCCGAGCAGTACTTC. This sequence encodes CASSSGSAGRASEQYF.

V gene TRBV2 combines with J gene TRBJ1-4; tentative D call: TRBD1 (6 bases). V was cut by 10 bases and J by 4 bases, with 16 bases left in between. Germline V gene data show CDR1 as SNHLY and CDR2 as FYNNEI. The CDR3 consists of 14 residues. The CDR3 DNA follows: TGTGCCACCACGACAGGCCCGGGTAATGAAAAACTGTTTTTT. Protein: CATTTGPGNEKLFF.

The chain couples TRBV2 to TRBJ1-2, with 8 bases that match TRBD1. Germline CDR1 reads SNHLY; CDR2 reads FYNNEI. The CDR3 loop spans 13 amino acids. V was pared by 3 bases and J by 7 bases, with 4 bases of the junction left unmatched. CDR3 nucleotide sequence: TGTGCCAGCAGTGATACAGGGGGTCTTGGCTACACCTTC. Protein product: CASSDTGGLGYTF.

This chain joins TRBV14 and TRBJ2-3, with 8 bases lining up with TRBD1. Losses at the gene ends were 5 bases for V and 6 bases for J; bases not matched to a gene: 13. CDR1 is SGHDN, CDR2 FVKESK, per germline. The CDR3 spans 16 residues. This CDR3 is CASSYKPGQVSDTQYF. The CDR3 nucleotides are TGTGCCAGCAGCTATAAACCGGGACAGGTCTCCGATACGCAGTATTTT.

The chain couples TRBV30 to TRBJ1-1; D uncertain. The V gene lost 3 bases and the J gene lost 0 bases, with 5 bases spanning the gap. The CDR3 sequence is 12 residues long. Per the germline V gene, CDR1 is GTSNPN and CDR2 is SVGIG (reference sequence). The DNA of the CDR3 is TGTGCCTGGAGGTACATGAACACTGAAGCTTTCTTT. Its protein product is CAWRYMNTEAFF.

The rearrangement uses TRBV18 and TRBJ2-7; maybe TRBD2 (5 bases). The CDR3 has 14 residues. With 6 bases removed from V and 6 bases from J, the gap between germline ends came to 18 bases. The germline V gene has CDR1 KGHSH and CDR2 LQKENI. The CDR3 here is CASSTSETIGEQYF. DNA of the CDR3: TGTGCCAGCTCCACCTCCGAGACTATAGGCGAGCAGTACTTC. Drawing the rest from reference TRBV18 and TRBJ2-7, the complete variable domain is NAGVMQNPRHLVRRRGQEARLRCSPMKGHSHVYWYRQLPEEGLKFMVYLQKENIIDESGMPKERFSAEFPKEGPSILRIQQVVRGDSAAYFCASSTSETIGEQYFGPGTRLTVT.

The count of this clone is one. CDR3 sequence (DNA): TGCGCCAGCAGCAAGGGACAGAAAACGATAAGCACAGATACGCAGTATTTT. Translation: CASSKGQKTISTDTQYF. The V call is TRBV5-1, the J call TRBJ2-3, with 7 bases matching TRBD1. The junction had 11 bases not matched to a gene; V was cut back by 4 bases and J by 0 bases. Germline CDR1 is SGHRS and CDR2 is YFSETQ. The length of the CDR3 is 17 residues.